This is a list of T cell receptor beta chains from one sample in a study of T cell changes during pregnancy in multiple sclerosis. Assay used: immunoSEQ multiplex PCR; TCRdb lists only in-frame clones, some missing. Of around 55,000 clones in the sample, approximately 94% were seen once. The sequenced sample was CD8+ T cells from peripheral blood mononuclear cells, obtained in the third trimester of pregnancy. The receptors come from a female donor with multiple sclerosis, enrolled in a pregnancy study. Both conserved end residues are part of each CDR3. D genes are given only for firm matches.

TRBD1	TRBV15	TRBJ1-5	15	CATSRDRGLGQPQHF
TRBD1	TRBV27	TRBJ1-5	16	CASSLSGTGGYQPQHF
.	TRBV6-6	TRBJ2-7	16	CASSYSTGPLSYEQYF
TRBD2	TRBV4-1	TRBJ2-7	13	CASSQKGGDEQYF
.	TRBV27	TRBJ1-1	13	CASSWNGGTEAFF
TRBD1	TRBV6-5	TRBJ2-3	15	CASSLTGDRSDTQYF
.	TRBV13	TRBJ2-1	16	CASSSEAARSYNEQFF
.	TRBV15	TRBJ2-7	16	CATSRFSDGGSYEQYF
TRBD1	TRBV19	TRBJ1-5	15	CASTPGTVSNQPQHF
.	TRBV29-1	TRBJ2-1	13	CSVEGLTYNEQFF
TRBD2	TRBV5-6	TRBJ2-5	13	CASSLLAVETQYF
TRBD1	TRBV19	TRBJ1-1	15	CASREEQGPYTEAFF
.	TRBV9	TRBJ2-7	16	CASSPLRGGGDYEQYF
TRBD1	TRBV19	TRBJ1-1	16	CASSTGTGGLNTEAFF
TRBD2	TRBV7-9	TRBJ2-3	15	CASSGRDLAADTQYF
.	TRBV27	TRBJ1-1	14	CASCPGDIYTEAFF
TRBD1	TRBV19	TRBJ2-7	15	CASSIGTGGEYEQYF
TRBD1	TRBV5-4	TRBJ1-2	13	CASSVTGTYGYTF
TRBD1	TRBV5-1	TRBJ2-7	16	CASSLVGGTGTYEQYF
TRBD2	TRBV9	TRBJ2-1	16	CASSVAGTSYYNEQFF
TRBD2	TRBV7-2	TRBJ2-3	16	CASSSILAASTDTQYF
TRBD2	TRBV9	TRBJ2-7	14	CASSVVAGTYEQYF
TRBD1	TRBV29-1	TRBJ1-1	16	CSVEDPGTGEFAEAFF
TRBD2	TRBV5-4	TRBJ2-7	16	CASSFDPGLPLNEQYF
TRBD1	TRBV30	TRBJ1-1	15	CAWSIVDRADTEAFF
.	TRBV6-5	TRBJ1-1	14	CASSYSFSGWKAFF
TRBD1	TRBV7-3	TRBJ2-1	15	CASSQTGGASDEQFF
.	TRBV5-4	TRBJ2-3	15	CASSPGGPSTDTQYF
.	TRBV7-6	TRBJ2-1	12	CASSLGRSEQFF
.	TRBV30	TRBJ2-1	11	CAWGSGNEQFF
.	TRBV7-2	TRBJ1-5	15	CASSLEDSFYQPQHF
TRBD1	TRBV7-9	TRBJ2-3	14	CASSLGQPTDTQYF
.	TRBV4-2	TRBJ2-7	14	CASSQPGDSYEQYF
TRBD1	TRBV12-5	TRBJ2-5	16	CASGLKRGRGQETQYF
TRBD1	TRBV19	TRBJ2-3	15	CASSKTGGTADTQYF